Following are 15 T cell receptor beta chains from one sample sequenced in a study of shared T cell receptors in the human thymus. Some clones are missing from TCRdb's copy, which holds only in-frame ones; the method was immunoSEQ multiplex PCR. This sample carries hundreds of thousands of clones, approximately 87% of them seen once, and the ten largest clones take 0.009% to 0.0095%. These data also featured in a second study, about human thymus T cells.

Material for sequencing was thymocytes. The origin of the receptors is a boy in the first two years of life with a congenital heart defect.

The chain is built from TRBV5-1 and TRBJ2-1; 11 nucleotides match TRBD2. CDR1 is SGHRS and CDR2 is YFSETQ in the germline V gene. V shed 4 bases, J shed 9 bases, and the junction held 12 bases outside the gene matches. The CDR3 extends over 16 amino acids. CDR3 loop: CASSPGTSGFGAEQFF. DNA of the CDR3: TGCGCCAGCAGCCCCGGGACTAGCGGCTTTGGAGCTGAGCAGTTCTTC.

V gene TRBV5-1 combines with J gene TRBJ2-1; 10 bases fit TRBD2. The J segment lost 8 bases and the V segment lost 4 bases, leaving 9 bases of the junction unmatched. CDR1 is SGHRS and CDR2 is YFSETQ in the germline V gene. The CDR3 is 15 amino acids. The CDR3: CASSTASGRSDEQFF. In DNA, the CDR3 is TGCGCCAGCAGCACTGCTAGCGGGAGAAGCGATGAGCAGTTCTTC.

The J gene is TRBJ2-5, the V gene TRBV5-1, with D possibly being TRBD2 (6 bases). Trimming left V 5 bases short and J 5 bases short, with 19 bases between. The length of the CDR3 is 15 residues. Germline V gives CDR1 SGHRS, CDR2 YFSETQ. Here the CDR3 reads CASRVSGEGRETQYF. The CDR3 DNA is TGCGCCAGCAGAGTCTCGGGGGAAGGTCGTGAGACCCAGTACTTC.

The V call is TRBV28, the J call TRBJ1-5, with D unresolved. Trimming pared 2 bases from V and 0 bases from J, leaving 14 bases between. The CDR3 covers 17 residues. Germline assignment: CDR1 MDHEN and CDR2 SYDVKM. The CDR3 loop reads CASSLEGHIDSNQPQHF. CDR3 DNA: TGTGCCAGCAGTTTAGAGGGCCACATCGATAGCAATCAGCCCCAGCATTTT.

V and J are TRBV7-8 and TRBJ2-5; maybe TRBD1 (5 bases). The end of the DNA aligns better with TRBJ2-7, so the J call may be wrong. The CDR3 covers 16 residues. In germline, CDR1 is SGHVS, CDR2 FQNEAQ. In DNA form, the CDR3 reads TGTGCCAGCAGCCCCAGGGTCTTACGGAGCTCCTACGAGCAGTACTTC. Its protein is CASSPRVLRSSYEQYF.

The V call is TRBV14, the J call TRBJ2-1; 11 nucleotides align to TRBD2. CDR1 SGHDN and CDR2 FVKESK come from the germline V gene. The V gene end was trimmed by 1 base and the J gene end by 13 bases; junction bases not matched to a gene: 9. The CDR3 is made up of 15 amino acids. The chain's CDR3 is CASSQVKQLAGDQFF. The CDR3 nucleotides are TGTGCCAGCAGCCAAGTTAAACAACTAGCGGGGGACCAGTTCTTC.

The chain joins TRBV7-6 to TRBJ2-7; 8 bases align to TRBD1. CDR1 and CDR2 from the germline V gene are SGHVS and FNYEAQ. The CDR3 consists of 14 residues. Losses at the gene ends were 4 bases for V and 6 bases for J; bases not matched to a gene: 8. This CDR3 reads CASSSNGQGVEQYF. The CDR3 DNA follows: TGTGCCAGCAGCTCGAATGGACAGGGAGTCGAGCAGTACTTC.

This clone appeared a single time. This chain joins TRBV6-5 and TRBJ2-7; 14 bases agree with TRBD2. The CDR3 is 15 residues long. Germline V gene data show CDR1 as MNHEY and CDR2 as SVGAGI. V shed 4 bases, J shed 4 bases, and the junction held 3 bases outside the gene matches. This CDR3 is CASSSGTSGRYEQYF. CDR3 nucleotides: TGTGCCAGCAGTTCAGGGACTAGCGGGAGATACGAGCAGTACTTC.

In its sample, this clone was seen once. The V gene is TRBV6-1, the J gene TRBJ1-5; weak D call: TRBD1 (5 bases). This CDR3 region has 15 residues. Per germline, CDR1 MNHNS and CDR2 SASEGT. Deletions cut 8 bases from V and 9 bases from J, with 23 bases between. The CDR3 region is CASLLQGARKGPQHF. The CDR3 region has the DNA TGTGCCAGCCTACTCCAGGGCGCAAGAAAGGGGCCCCAGCATTTT.

The CDR3 loop is CASSPDRVRASGELFF. CDR3 nucleotide sequence: TGCGCCAGCAGCCCGGACAGGGTGCGGGCGTCCGGGGAGCTGTTTTTT. The V call is TRBV4-3, the J call TRBJ2-2; 8 bases align to TRBD1. CDR3 length equals 16 residues. The germline V gene encodes CDR1 LGHNA and CDR2 YSLEER. With 4 bases clipped from V and 6 bases from J, the junction kept 10 bases outside the gene matches.

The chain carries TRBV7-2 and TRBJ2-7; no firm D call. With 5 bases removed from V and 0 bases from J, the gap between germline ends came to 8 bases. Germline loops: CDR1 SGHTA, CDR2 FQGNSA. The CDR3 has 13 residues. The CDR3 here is CASSPPSSYEQYF. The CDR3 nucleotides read TGTGCCAGCAGCCCTCCTAGCTCCTACGAGCAGTACTTC.

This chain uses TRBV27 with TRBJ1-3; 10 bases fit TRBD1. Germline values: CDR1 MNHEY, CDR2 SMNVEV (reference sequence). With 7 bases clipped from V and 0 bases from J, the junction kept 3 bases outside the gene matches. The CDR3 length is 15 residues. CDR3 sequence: CASKTGGDSGNTIYF. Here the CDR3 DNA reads TGTGCCAGCAAGACAGGGGGCGACTCTGGAAACACCATATATTTT.

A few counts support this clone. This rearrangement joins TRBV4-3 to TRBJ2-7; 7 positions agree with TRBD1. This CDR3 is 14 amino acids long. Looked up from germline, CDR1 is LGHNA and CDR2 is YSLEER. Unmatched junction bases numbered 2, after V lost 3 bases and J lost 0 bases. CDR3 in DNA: TGCGCCAGCAGCCAGGACAGGTTCTCCTACGAGCAGTACTTC. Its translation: CASSQDRFSYEQYF.

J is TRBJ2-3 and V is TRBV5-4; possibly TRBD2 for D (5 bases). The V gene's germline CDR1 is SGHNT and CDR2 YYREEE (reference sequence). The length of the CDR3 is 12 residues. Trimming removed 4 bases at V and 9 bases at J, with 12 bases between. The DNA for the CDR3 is TGTGCCAGCAGCCCGCCGGGAAAGACGCAGTATTTT. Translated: CASSPPGKTQYF. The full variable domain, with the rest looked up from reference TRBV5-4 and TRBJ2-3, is ETGVTQSPTHLIKTRGQQVTLRCSSQSGHNTVSWYQQALGQGPQFIFQYYREEENGRGNFPPRFSGLQFPNYSSELNVNALELDDSALYLCASSPPGKTQYFGPGTRLTVL.

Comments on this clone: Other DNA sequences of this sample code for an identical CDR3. CDR3 loop: CASSLTSGRSSYNEQFF. The CDR3 bases are TGTGCCAGCAGCTTAACTAGCGGGAGAAGCTCCTACAATGAGCAGTTCTTC. V usage is TRBV5-6 and J usage is TRBJ2-1, with 11 bases lining up with TRBD2. Germline CDR1 SGHDT, CDR2 YYEEEE. CDR3 length equals 17 residues. V was pared by 2 bases and J by 0 bases, with 4 bases of the junction left unmatched.